Presented here are 5 T cell receptor beta chains from one specimen sequenced in a study of tumour-infiltrating T cells in Burkitt lymphoma. Profiled with immunoSEQ multiplex PCR; TCRdb holds only in-frame clones, not every one. Here the sample spans over a thousand clones, more than 75% being singletons. Sequencing was done on a sample of tumor tissue. These receptors all come from a human donor with Burkitt lymphoma.

This chain uses TRBV5-1 with TRBJ1-1; D might be TRBD1 (5 bases). Germline V gene data show CDR1 as SGHRS and CDR2 as YFSETQ. The V end was cut by 4 bases, the J end by 8 bases, with 18 bases between. This CDR3 region has 14 residues. CDR3 DNA sequence: TGCGCCAGCAGCCAGGGACCGACCGATATAGAAGCTTTCTTT. Its translation: CASSQGPTDIEAFF.

This sequence joins TRBV15 and TRBJ2-3; tentatively, D is TRBD2 (7 bases). Trimming stripped 1 base from V and 2 bases from J, with 10 bases between. CDR3 size: 15 residues. Germline V gene sequence: CDR1 LNHNV, CDR2 YYDKDF (reference sequence). CDR3 residues: CATSRARGPTDTQYF. The CDR3 DNA reads TGTGCCACCAGCAGAGCGCGGGGGCCCACAGATACGCAGTATTTT.

The V gene is TRBV15, the J gene TRBJ2-3; D is undetermined. Germline V lookup: CDR1 LNHNV, CDR2 YYDKDF (reference sequence). Trimming took 1 base from V and 2 from J, leaving 4 bases between them. CDR3 length: 13 residues. The chain's CDR3 is CATSRAPTDTQYF. Written as DNA, the CDR3 is TGTGCCACCAGCAGAGCCCCCACAGATACGCAGTATTTT.

Here the CDR3 DNA reads TGCGCCAGCAGCTTGGCCAGGAGTGAAAAACTGTTTTTT. Its translation is CASSLARSEKLFF. V gene TRBV5-1 combines with J gene TRBJ1-4; D uncertain. Per germline, CDR1 SGHRS and CDR2 YFSETQ. The CDR3 consists of 13 residues. The V and J ends lost 0 bases and 7 bases respectively, with 7 bases between them. The whole variable domain, filled in from reference TRBV5-1 and TRBJ1-4, reads KAGVTQTPRYLIKTRGQQVTLSCSPISGHRSVSWYQQTPGQGLQFLFEYFSETQRNKGNFPGRFSGRQFSNSRSEMNVSTLELGDSALYLCASSLARSEKLFFGSGTQLSVL.

The chain joins TRBV4-2 to TRBJ2-2; D is uncertain. The V gene lost 4 bases and the J gene lost 3 bases, with 12 bases spanning the gap. Germline V CDR1 and CDR2: LGHNA, YNFKEQ. The CDR3 has 15 residues. CDR3 bases: TGTGCCAGCAGCCCCGTCCTCCGGGACACCGGGGAGCTGTTTTTT. Protein product: CASSPVLRDTGELFF.